This T cell receptor beta chain originates from a study of cytomegalovirus exposure and HLA in healthy donors. The study's findings and limits: There were several of the most significant clusters that appeared linked to common viral pathogens in a later analysis. As was reported, the HLA-A and HLA-B alleles of most subjects were accurately predicted from TCR beta sequences. Later work found most CMV-associated TCR beta chains apparently HLA-restricted. Overall, 164 TCR beta chains were annotated as cytomegalovirus-associated.

The PCR ran on 60 Vbeta and 13 Jbeta primers. Assay: immunoSEQ multiplex PCR; the TCRdb copy retains only in-frame clones and omits some. Of hundreds of thousands of clones listed, 65% to 85% are singletons. The CDR3 totals 15 residues. Germline CDR1 MGHRA, CDR2 YSYEKL. V was clipped by 0 bases and J by 0 bases, with 9 bases between them. Concerning this clone: Its antigen is not identified.

Sequenced: PBMCs. This sequence originates from a boy younger than 10 in good health and CMV-seronegative. V is TRBV4-1 and J is TRBJ2-7; no firm D call. CDR3 sequence: CASSQDEHSSYEQYF. CDR3 bases: TGCGCCAGCAGCCAAGACGAACATTCCTCCTACGAGCAGTACTTC.